This T cell receptor beta chain was captured by sequencing in a study of beta chain features in type 1 diabetes. At the level of the study: Over all samples combined, around 110 million sorted cells were examined.

V lost 7 bases to trimming and J lost 6 bases, with 16 bases between them. Per the germline V gene, CDR1 is SGHTA and CDR2 is FQGNSA. The CDR3 contains 14 residues. This clone appeared a few times. Its antigen is unidentified. What was sequenced were expressed TCRB transcripts, since all of the isolated RNA had been reverse transcribed. Sequencing used immunoSEQ multiplex PCR; TCRdb keeps in-frame clones, though not all of them. In the table there are 300,000 or so clones, approximately 14% of which are singletons. CD45RO/CCR7/CD25/CD127/CD95/CD27 separated CD4+ naive, central memory, regulatory and stem cell-like memory cells by sorting. Study results and limitations: Patients with Type 1 diabetes showed moderately but significantly shorter TCRB CDR3s in all four CD4+ subsets.

Sequencing was done on a sample of naive CD4+ T cells from blood. The clonotype was recovered from a man aged 25-45 years with type 1 diabetes. The chain couples TRBV7-2 to TRBJ1-5; no definite D call. This CDR3 is CASTRDGGPQPQHF. The CDR3, as DNA: TGTGCCAGCACTAGAGACGGAGGGCCTCAGCCCCAGCATTTT.